This T cell receptor beta chain was retrieved from a study of blood T cells in healthy people across ages. Findings and caveats of the study: Underestimates were what the diversity estimates from one million T cells were considered to be. Diversity was higher, and naive CD4+ cells more numerous, in long-lived donors than in aged donors.

A second PCR, run for roughly 7 to 12 cycles, used a sample-barcoded 5' primer plus a J-beta primer mix. Paired-end reads containing CDR3 totaled no fewer than 2.5 million for each sample. TCRdb used MiXCR to reprocess the 5' RACE reads, holding one entry per CDR3 protein. Of 910,000 or so distinct CDR3 sequences listed, 51% were seen once; the top ten hold 20% to 25%. Germline values: CDR1 KGHDR, CDR2 SFDVKD. CDR3 length equals 17 residues. The V gene end was trimmed by 5 bases and the J gene end by 0 bases; junction bases not matched to a gene: 5. The table lists this clonotype with a few counts. Its antigen is undetermined.

The receptor was derived from a woman aged 60-70 years in good health. This chain joins TRBV24-1 and TRBJ2-6, with 8 bases matching TRBD1. The sample comprised blood. For the CDR3, the DNA is TGTGCCACCAGTGGACAGGGGTCCTTCTCTGGGGCCAACGTCCTGACTTTC. The encoded protein is CATSGQGSFSGANVLTF.